Sequencing of this T cell receptor beta chain was carried out in a study of blood T cells in healthy people across ages. Study-wide results and caveats: Long-lived donors carried more naive CD4+ cells and greater diversity than aged donors.

PCR was performed a second time for 7 to 11 cycles using a sample-barcoded 5' primer and a J-beta primer mix. In TCRdb, the 5' RACE reads were re-called with MiXCR into one record per CDR3 protein. The table shows 550,000 to 600,000 distinct CDR3 sequences, with roughly 48% occurring only once. Concerning this clonotype itself: No antigen is known for it.

In germline, CDR1 is MNHEY, CDR2 SVGAGI. This CDR3 spans 15 amino acids. Trimming cost V 2 bases and J 8 bases; bases outside gene matches: 7. The V call is TRBV6-5, the J call TRBJ2-1; 9 bases agree with TRBD2. The TCR was taken from an elderly man in good health. The sequencing sample was made of blood. CDR3 nucleotide sequence: TGTGCCAGCAGTTACCGACGAGCGGGAGGACATGAGCAGTTCTTC. Translated, it gives CASSYRRAGGHEQFF.